This TCR beta chain was documented in a study of T cell clonotyping in hematopoietic cell transplantation. Described time point: recipient sample about 28 days before transplant, after cytoreduction. The V and J ends lost 9 bases and 7 bases, in that order; junction bases with no gene match: 8. The germline gives CDR1 MGHDK, CDR2 SYGVNS. The CDR3 is 13 residues long. Sequencing was performed with immunoSEQ multiplex PCR; in TCRdb, only in-frame clones are kept and a portion is missing. The sample holds roughly 30,000 clones, less than 85% seen once. This chain connects TRBV25-1 to TRBJ2-1; 8 nucleotides match TRBD2. Material: peripheral blood mononuclear cells, obtained before stem cell transplant. The TCR comes from a man aged 40-55 years with acute myeloid leukemia. Some clones in this sample may be carry-over from other donors' samples. The DNA of the CDR3 is TGTGCCAGTCGGGGCCGGGGGGGGAATGAGCAGTTCTTC. It encodes CASRGRGGNEQFF.